The 18 T cell receptor beta chains in this list originate from one sample, sequenced in a study of blood T cell repertoires in COVID-19. TCRdb keeps only in-frame clones here, not all; method: immunoSEQ multiplex PCR. The table shows around 460,000 clones, with around 90% occurring only once. Material for sequencing was peripheral blood. The receptors originated from a man aged 18-30 years with COVID-19, enrolled during active disease.

The CDR3 DNA reads as TGTGCCTGGAGGGTGACAGGGGCCTACGAGCAGTACTTC. It is translated as CAWRVTGAYEQYF. This chain uses TRBV30 with TRBJ2-7, with 8 bases that match TRBD1. CDR1 is GTSNPN and CDR2 is SVGIG in the germline V gene (reference sequence). The CDR3 extends over 13 amino acids. V was clipped by 3 bases and J by 2 bases; unmatched bases: 3.

The chain carries TRBV7-9 and TRBJ1-6; D not certain. The CDR3 totals 14 residues. Trimming left V 1 base short and J 5 bases short, with 6 bases between. Germline loops: CDR1 SEHNR, CDR2 FQNEAQ (reference sequence). In nucleotides, the CDR3 is TGTGCCAGCAGCTTAGTACAAAATAATTCACCCCTCCACTTT. Translating gives CASSLVQNNSPLHF.

J is TRBJ2-7 and V is TRBV9; TRBD1 matches 7 bases. This CDR3 region has 13 residues. The V gene's germline CDR1 is SGDLS and CDR2 YYNGEE. With 4 bases clipped from V and 7 bases from J, the junction kept 8 bases outside the gene matches. The CDR3 protein is CASSPQDRREQYF. CDR3 bases: TGTGCCAGCAGCCCCCAGGACAGGAGAGAGCAGTACTTC.

The genes are TRBV18 and TRBJ1-3, with 7 positions matching TRBD1. The V segment lost 3 bases and the J segment 8 bases; nucleotides outside the gene matches: 10. This CDR3 is 15 amino acids long. CDR1 and CDR2 (germline): KGHSH, LQKENI. In DNA, the CDR3 is TGTGCCAGCTCACCCGGACAGGCGGGCGGGGACACCATATATTTT. Translation: CASSPGQAGGDTIYF.

J is TRBJ2-7 and V is TRBV27; 10 bases agree with TRBD1. CDR1 is MNHEY, CDR2 SMNVEV, per germline (reference sequence). With V trimmed by 6 bases and J by 5 bases, 7 bases remained unmatched. This CDR3 contains 14 residues. The CDR3 sequence: CASRTDRGYHEQYF. In DNA form, the CDR3 reads TGTGCCAGCAGGACGGACAGGGGGTATCACGAGCAGTACTTC.

The CDR3 here is CASSLGYAGVRFNEQFF. In nucleotides, the CDR3 is TGTGCCAGCAGCTTAGGATATGCGGGGGTTCGTTTCAATGAGCAGTTCTTC. The chain combines TRBV13 with TRBJ2-1, with 7 bases identical to TRBD2. CDR1 PRHDT and CDR2 FYEKMQ come from the germline V gene (reference sequence). The CDR3 sequence is 17 residues long. V trimming: 0 bases; J trimming: 6 bases; junction bases outside the gene matches: 11. Supplemented by reference TRBV13 and TRBJ2-1, the full variable domain reads AAGVIQSPRHLIKEKRETATLKCYPIPRHDTVYWYQQGPGQDPQFLISFYEKMQSDKGSIPDRFSAQQFSDYHSELNMSSLELGDSALYFCASSLGYAGVRFNEQFFGPGTRLTVL.

This chain links TRBV20-1 with TRBJ1-3; tentative D call: TRBD1 (5 bases). CDR3 length: 13 residues. The V end lost 3 bases, the J end lost 2 bases, and 8 bases lay between the germline ends. CDR1 and CDR2 from the germline V gene are DFQATT and SNEGSKA (reference sequence). CDR3 loop: CSASSGPGNTIYF. The CDR3 DNA reads TGCAGTGCTAGTTCAGGGCCTGGAAACACCATATATTTT.

The CDR3 sequence is CASGLVLGQGNQPQHF. DNA of the CDR3: TGTGCTAGTGGTTTGGTACTGGGACAGGGCAATCAGCCCCAGCATTTT. The chain uses TRBV12-5 and TRBJ1-5; TRBD1 matches 8 bases. The V segment lost 0 bases and the J segment 2 bases; nucleotides outside the gene matches: 3. This CDR3 spans 16 amino acids. The V gene's germline CDR1 is LGHNT and CDR2 FRNRAP.

The V call is TRBV28, the J call TRBJ2-2; 9 positions agree with TRBD1. CDR1 MDHEN and CDR2 SYDVKM come from the germline V gene. V trimming: 10 bases; J trimming: 2 bases; junction bases outside the gene matches: 14. This CDR3 is 17 amino acids long. CDR3 DNA: TGTGCCACCCTGGGCGCGGGACAGGGTTACAACACCGGGGAGCTGTTTTTT. Its protein product is CATLGAGQGYNTGELFF. The full variable domain, in which reference TRBV28 and TRBJ2-2 provide the parts outside the CDR3, is DVKVTQSSRYLVKRTGEKVFLECVQDMDHENMFWYRQDPGLGLRLIYFSYDVKMKEKGDIPEGYSVSREKKERFSLILESASTNQTSMYLCATLGAGQGYNTGELFFGEGSRLTVL.

The rearrangement links TRBV5-1 to TRBJ2-3, with D possibly matching TRBD2 (7 bases). The CDR3 is made up of 16 amino acids. V lost 0 bases, J lost 5 bases, and 16 bases lay in between. The germline V gene has CDR1 SGHRS and CDR2 YFSETQ. The CDR3 is CASSLGGGTSVDTQYF. The CDR3, as DNA: TGCGCCAGCAGCTTGGGCGGGGGCACCTCAGTAGATACGCAGTATTTT.

The chain joins TRBV2 to TRBJ2-3, with D possibly being TRBD2 (5 bases). V was cut by 6 bases and J by 7 bases, with 11 bases left in between. The CDR3 extends over 12 amino acids. CDR1 and CDR2 from the germline V gene are SNHLY and FYNNEI. The CDR3, as DNA: TGTGCCAGCAGCGATCGAGGGCATACGCAGTATTTT. Protein product: CASSDRGHTQYF.

This chain uses TRBV27 with TRBJ1-1, with 7 bases identical to TRBD1. Germline values: CDR1 MNHEY, CDR2 SMNVEV (reference sequence). The V gene end was trimmed by 5 bases and the J gene end by 1 base; junction bases not matched to a gene: 1. The CDR3 length is 13 residues. CDR3 sequence (DNA): TGTGCCAGCAGTGACAGGGAGAACACTGAAGCTTTCTTT. It codes for CASSDRENTEAFF.

This chain joins TRBV7-9 and TRBJ2-2; 7 bases agree with TRBD1. The V segment lost 2 bases and the J segment 4 bases; nucleotides outside the gene matches: 4. Germline CDR1 is SEHNR and CDR2 is FQNEAQ (reference sequence). This CDR3 has 15 residues. The CDR3 DNA reads TGTGCCAGCAGCTTATCAGGGGGAGTCACCGGGGAGCTGTTTTTT. Translated, it gives CASSLSGGVTGELFF.

V and J are TRBV2 and TRBJ1-5; TRBD1 aligns across 8 bases. There are 16 residues in the CDR3. V shed 3 bases and J 1 base; nucleotides not matched to a gene: 5. The germline gives CDR1 SNHLY, CDR2 FYNNEI. This CDR3 reads CASSERTGMSNQPQHF. The CDR3 DNA reads TGTGCCAGCAGTGAGAGGACAGGGATGAGCAATCAGCCCCAGCATTTT.

The chain joins TRBV9 to TRBJ2-7, with 8 nucleotides matching TRBD2. The V gene end was trimmed by 0 bases and the J gene end by 2 bases; junction bases not matched to a gene: 4. The CDR3 contains 15 residues. Germline V CDR1 and CDR2: SGDLS, YYNGEE. CDR3 sequence: CASSVGIAGTYEQYF. The DNA of the CDR3 is TGTGCCAGCAGCGTAGGTATAGCGGGGACCTACGAGCAGTACTTC.

This CDR3 is CATSDTGTASDTQYF. As DNA, the CDR3 is TGTGCCACCAGTGATACAGGGACGGCGTCAGATACGCAGTATTTT. The chain employs TRBV24-1 and TRBJ2-3; D is possibly TRBD1 (6 bases). This CDR3 region has 15 residues. Trimming stripped 3 bases from V and 4 bases from J, with 13 bases between. Germline CDR1 is KGHDR and CDR2 is SFDVKD.

The chain combines TRBV18 with TRBJ2-7, with 8 bases identical to TRBD1. The V gene's germline CDR1 is KGHSH and CDR2 LQKENI. V shed 2 bases, J shed 3 bases, and the junction held 6 bases outside the gene matches. The CDR3 sequence is 15 residues long. The CDR3 region has the DNA TGTGCCAGCTCACCAATAGGGACAGGAGTCTACGAGCAGTACTTC. As protein: CASSPIGTGVYEQYF.

This clone turned up a few times. The V and J genes are TRBV7-9 and TRBJ1-2; no clear D. Germline loops: CDR1 SEHNR, CDR2 FQNEAQ (reference sequence). The CDR3 runs 13 residues. V was trimmed by 2 bases and J by 6 bases, leaving 10 bases between them. As DNA, the CDR3 is TGTGCCAGCAGCTTAAGGGAGTCGGATGGCTACACCTTC. It encodes CASSLRESDGYTF.